This T cell receptor beta chain was sequenced in a study of T cell responses to AZD1222 COVID-19 vaccine. This table comes from immunoSEQ multiplex PCR, and its TCRdb copy is limited to in-frame clones, with some not included. The sample holds 90,000 to 110,000 clones, about nine tenths seen once. Trimming removed 4 bases from V and 0 bases from J, with 17 bases in between. This CDR3 spans 17 amino acids. In germline, CDR1 is LGHNA, CDR2 YSLEER. The TCR sequence derives from an adult in good health. The gene calls are TRBV4-3 and TRBJ2-3; D unresolved. The material sequenced was peripheral blood, taken on day 0 of AZD1222 vaccination. CDR3 protein: CASSRDPAVGSTDTQYF. Here the CDR3 DNA reads TGCGCCAGCAGCCGAGACCCCGCGGTGGGGAGCACAGATACGCAGTATTTT.